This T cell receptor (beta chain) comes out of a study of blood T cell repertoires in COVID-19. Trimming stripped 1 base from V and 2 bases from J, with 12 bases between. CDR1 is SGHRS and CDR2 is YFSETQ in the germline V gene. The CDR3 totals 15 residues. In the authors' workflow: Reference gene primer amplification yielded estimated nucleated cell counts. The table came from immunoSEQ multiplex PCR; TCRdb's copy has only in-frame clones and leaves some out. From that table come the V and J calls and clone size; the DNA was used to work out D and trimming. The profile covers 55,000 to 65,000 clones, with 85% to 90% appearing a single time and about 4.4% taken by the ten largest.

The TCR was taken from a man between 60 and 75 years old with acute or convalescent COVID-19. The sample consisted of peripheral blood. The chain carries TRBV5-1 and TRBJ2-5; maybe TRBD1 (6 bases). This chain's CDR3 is CASSLSGRGQETQYF. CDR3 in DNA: TGCGCCAGCAGCTTGTCCGGCAGGGGTCAAGAGACCCAGTACTTC.